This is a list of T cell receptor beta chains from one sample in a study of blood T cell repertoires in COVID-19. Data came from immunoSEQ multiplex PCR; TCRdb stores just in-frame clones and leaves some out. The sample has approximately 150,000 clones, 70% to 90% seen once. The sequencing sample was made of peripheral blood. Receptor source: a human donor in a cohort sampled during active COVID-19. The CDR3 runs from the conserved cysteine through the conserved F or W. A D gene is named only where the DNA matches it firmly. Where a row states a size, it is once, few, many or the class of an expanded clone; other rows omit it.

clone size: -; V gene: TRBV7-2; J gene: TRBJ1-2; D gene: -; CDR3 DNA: TGTGCCAGCAGCTCCTCTAACTATGGCTACACCTTC; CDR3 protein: CASSSSNYGYTF
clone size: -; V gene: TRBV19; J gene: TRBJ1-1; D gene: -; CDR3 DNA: TGTGCCAGTAGCCAGGGGAGGAACACTGAAGCTTTCTTT; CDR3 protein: CASSQGRNTEAFF
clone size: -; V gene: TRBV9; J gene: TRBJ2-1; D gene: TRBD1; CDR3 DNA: TGTGCCAGCAGCGCTCCCCCCGGGACAGGGGTCAATGAGCAGTTCTTC; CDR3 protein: CASSAPPGTGVNEQFF
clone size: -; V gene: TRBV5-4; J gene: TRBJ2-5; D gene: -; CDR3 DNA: TGTGCCAGCAGCTTGGCAGGCGGGGAGACCCAGTACTTC; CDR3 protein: CASSLAGGETQYF
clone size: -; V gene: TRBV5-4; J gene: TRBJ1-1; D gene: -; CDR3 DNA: TGTGCCAGCAGCGACAGTTTGAACACTGAAGCTTTCTTT; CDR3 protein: CASSDSLNTEAFF
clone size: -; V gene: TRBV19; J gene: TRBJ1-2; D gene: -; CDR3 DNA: TGTGCCAGTAGTCCTCCCCTGGGCAGGGGCTATGGCTACACCTTC; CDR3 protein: CASSPPLGRGYGYTF
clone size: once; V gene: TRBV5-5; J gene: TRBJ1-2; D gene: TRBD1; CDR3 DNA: TGTGCCAGCAGCTTGGGGGACAGGGGGCGGCCTGGCTACACCTTC; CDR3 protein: CASSLGDRGRPGYTF
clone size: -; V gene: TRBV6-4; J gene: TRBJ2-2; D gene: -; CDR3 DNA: TGTGCCAGCAGTCTGAACGGGGGTTACCGGGAGCTGTTTTTT; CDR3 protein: CASSLNGGYRELFF
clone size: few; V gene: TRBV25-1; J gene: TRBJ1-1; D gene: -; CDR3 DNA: TGTGCCAGTGGACACGCCTGGCCAGCTTTCTTT; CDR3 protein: CASGHAWPAFF
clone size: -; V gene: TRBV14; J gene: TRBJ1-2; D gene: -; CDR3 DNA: TGTGCCAGCAGCCCGGACAGCAACTATGGCTACACCTTC; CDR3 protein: CASSPDSNYGYTF